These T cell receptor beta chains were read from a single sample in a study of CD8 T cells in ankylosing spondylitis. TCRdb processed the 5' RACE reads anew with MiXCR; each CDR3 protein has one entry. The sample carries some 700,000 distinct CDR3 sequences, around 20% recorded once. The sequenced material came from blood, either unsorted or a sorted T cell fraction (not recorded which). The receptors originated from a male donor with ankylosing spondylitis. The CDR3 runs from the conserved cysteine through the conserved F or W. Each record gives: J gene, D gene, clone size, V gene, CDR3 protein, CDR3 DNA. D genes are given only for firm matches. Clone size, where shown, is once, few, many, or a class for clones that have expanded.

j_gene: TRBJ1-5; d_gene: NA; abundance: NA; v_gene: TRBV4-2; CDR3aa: CASSQDLFNQPQHF; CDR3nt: TGTGCCAGCAGCCAAGATCTCTTTAATCAGCCCCAGCATTTT
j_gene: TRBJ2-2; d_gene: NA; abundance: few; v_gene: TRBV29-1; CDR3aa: CSVVAQGGVTGELFF; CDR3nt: TGCAGCGTTGTGGCTCAGGGCGGAGTGACCGGGGAGCTGTTTTTT
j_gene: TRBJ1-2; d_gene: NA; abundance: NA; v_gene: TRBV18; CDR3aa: CASSPKEAGARANYGYTF; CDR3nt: TGTGCCAGCTCACCAAAGGAGGCAGGTGCCCGAGCTAACTATGGCTACACCTTC
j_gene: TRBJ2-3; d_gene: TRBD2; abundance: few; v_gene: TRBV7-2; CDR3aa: CASSLVGSGSTDTQYF; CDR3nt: TGTGCCAGCAGCTTAGTCGGTAGCGGGAGCACAGATACGCAGTATTTT
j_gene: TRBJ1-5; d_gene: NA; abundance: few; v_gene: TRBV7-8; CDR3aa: CASSLVSIGGNQPQHF; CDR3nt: TGTGCCAGCAGCTTAGTATCAATTGGGGGGAATCAGCCCCAGCATTTT
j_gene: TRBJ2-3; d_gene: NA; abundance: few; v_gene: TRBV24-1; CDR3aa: CATSDLHASGTDTQYF; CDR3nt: TGTGCCACCAGTGATTTGCACGCATCTGGCACAGATACGCAGTATTTT
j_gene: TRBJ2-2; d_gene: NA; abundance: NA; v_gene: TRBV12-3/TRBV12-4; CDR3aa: CASSSTGPATGRELFF; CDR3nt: TGTGCCAGCAGTTCCACGGGACCGGCGACTGGCAGGGAGCTGTTTTTT
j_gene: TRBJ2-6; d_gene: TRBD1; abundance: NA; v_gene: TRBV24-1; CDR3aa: CATAAGTAPSGANVLTF; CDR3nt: TGTGCCACTGCCGCCGGGACAGCGCCTTCTGGGGCCAACGTCCTGACTTTC
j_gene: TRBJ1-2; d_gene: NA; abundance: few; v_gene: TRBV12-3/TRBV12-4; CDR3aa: CASSLDAPGYTF; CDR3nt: TGTGCCAGCAGTTTGGACGCCCCTGGCTACACCTTC
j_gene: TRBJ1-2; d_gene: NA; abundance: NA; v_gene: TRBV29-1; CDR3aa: CSAMWGANYGYTF; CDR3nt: TGCAGCGCTATGTGGGGGGCTAACTATGGCTACACCTTC